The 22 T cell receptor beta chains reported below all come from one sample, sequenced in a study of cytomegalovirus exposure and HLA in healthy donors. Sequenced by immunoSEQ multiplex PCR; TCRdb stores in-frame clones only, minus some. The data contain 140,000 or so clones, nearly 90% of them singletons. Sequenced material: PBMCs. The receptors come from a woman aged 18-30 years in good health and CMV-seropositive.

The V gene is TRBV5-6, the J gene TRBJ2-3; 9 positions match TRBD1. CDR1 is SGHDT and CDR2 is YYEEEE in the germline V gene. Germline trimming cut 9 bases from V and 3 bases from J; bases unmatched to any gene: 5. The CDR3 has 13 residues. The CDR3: CATSGQGTDTQYF. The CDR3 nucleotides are TGTGCCACCTCGGGACAGGGTACAGATACGCAGTATTTT.

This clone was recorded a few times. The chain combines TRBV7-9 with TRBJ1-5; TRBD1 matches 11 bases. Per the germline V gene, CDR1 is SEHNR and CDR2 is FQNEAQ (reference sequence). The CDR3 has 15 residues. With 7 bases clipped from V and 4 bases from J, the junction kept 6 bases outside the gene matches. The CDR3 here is CASTRTGGLNQPQHF. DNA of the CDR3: TGTGCCAGCACCCGGACAGGGGGCCTAAATCAGCCCCAGCATTTT.

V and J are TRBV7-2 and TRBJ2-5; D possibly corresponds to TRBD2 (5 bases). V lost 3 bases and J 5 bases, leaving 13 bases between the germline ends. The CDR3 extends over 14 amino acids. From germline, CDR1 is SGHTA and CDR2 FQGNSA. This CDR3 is CASSFGVKRETQYF. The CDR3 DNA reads TGTGCCAGCAGCTTCGGGGTCAAACGGGAGACCCAGTACTTC. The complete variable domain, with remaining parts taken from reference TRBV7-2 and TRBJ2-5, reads GAGVSQSPSNKVTEKGKDVELRCDPISGHTALYWYRQSLGQGLEFLIYFQGNSAPDKSGLPSDRFSAERTGGSVSTLTIQRTQQEDSAVYLCASSFGVKRETQYFGPGTRLLVL.

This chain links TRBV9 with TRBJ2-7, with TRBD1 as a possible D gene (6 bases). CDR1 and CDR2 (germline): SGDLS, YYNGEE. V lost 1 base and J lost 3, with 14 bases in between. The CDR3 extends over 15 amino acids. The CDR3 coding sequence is TGTGCCAGCAGCGTACGCTCGGGACAAAACTACGAGCAGTACTTC. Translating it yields CASSVRSGQNYEQYF.

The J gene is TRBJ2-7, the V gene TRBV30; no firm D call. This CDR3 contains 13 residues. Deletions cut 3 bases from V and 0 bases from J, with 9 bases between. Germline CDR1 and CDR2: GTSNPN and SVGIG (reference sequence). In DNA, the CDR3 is TGTGCCTGGAGGCGAATCGGCTCCTACGAGCAGTACTTC. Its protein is CAWRRIGSYEQYF.

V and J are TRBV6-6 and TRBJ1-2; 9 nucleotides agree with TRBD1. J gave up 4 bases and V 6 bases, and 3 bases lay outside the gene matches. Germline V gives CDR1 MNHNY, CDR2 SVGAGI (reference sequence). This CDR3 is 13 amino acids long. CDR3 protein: CASRETGGYGYTF. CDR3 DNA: TGTGCCAGCAGGGAGACAGGGGGCTATGGCTACACCTTC.

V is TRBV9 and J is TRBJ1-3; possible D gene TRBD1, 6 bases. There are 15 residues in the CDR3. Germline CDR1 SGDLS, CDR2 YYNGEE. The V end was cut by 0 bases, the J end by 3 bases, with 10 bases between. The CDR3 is CASSVAQGVGNTIYF. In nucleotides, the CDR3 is TGTGCCAGCAGCGTAGCACAGGGTGTTGGAAACACCATATATTTT.

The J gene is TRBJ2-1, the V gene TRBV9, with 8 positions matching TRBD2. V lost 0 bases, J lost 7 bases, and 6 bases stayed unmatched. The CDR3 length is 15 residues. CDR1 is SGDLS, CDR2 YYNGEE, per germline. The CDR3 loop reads CASSVDGLAYNEQFF. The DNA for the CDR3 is TGTGCCAGCAGCGTAGACGGACTAGCATATAATGAGCAGTTCTTC.

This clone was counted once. The CDR3 region is CASGLAGGGDTQYF. The CDR3 DNA reads as TGTGCCAGCGGACTAGCGGGGGGAGGAGATACGCAGTATTTT. The rearrangement uses TRBV5-6 and TRBJ2-3; 14 positions agree with TRBD2. Germline V lookup: CDR1 SGHDT, CDR2 YYEEEE. J gave up 5 bases and V 7 bases, and 3 bases lay outside the gene matches. The CDR3 spans 14 residues.

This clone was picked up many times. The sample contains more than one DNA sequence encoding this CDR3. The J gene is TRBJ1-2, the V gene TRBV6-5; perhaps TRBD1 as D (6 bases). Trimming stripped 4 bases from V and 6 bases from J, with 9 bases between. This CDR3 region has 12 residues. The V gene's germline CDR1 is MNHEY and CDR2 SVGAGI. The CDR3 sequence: CASSSGGDGYTF. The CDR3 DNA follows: TGTGCCAGCAGTTCGGGGGGCGATGGCTACACCTTC.

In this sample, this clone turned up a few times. The CDR3: CASSSLTLGNTEAFF. Here the CDR3 DNA reads TGTGCCAGCAGTTCTCTCACCCTAGGGAACACTGAAGCTTTCTTT. The chain uses TRBV27 and TRBJ1-1; D uncertain. The CDR3 has 15 residues. V lost 4 bases to trimming and J lost 1 base, with 13 bases between them. The V gene's germline CDR1 is MNHEY and CDR2 SMNVEV (reference sequence).

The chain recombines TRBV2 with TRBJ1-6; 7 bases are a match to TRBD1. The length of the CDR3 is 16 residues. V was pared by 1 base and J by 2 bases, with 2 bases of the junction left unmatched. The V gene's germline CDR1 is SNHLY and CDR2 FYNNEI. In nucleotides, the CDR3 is TGTGCCAGCAGTGAAGTCCAGGGGGCCTATAATTCACCCCTCCACTTT. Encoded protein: CASSEVQGAYNSPLHF. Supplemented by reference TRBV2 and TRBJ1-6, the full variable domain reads EPEVTQTPSHQVTQMGQEVILRCVPISNHLYFYWYRQILGQKVEFLVSFYNNEISEKSEIFDDQFSVERPDGSNFTLKIRSTKLEDSAMYFCASSEVQGAYNSPLHFGNGTRLTVT.

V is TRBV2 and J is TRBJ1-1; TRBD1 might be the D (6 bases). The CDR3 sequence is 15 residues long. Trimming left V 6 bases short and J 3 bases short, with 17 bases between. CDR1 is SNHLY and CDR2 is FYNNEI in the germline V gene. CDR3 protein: CASRLAETGYTEAFF. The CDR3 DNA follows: TGTGCCAGCAGGCTAGCCGAGACAGGATACACTGAAGCTTTCTTT.

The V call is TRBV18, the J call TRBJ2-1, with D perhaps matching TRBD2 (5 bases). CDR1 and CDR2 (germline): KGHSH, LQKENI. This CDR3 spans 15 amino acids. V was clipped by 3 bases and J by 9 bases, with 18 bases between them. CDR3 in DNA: TGTGCCAGCTCACCTCGGGCTAGCCTATTGGGTGAGCAGTTCTTC. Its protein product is CASSPRASLLGEQFF.

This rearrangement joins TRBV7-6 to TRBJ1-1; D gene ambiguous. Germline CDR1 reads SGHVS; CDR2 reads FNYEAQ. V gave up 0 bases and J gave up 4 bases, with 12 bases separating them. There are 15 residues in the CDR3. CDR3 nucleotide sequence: TGTGCCAGCAGCTTAGCGGGCACGGCTGGCACTGAAGCTTTCTTT. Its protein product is CASSLAGTAGTEAFF. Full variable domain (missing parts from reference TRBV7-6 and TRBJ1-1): GAGVSQSPRYKVTKRGQDVALRCDPISGHVSLYWYRQALGQGPEFLTYFNYEAQQDKSGLPNDRFSAERPEGSISTLTIQRTEQRDSAMYRCASSLAGTAGTEAFFGQGTRLTVV.

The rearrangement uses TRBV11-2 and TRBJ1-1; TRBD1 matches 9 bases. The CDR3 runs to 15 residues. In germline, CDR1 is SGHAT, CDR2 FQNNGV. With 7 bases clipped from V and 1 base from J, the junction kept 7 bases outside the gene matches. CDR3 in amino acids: CASNHLQGANTEAFF. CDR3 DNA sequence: TGTGCCAGCAACCATTTACAGGGGGCGAACACTGAAGCTTTCTTT. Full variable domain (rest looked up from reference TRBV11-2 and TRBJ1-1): EAGVAQSPRYKIIEKRQSVAFWCNPISGHATLYWYQQILGQGPKLLIQFQNNGVVDDSQLPKDRFSAERLKGVDSTLKIQPAKLEDSAVYLCASNHLQGANTEAFFGQGTRLTVV.

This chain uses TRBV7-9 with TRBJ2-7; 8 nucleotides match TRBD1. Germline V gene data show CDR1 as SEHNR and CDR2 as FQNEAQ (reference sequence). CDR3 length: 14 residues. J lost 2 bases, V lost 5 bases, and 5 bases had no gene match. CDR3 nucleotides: TGTGCCAGCAGCGAGGACAGGGAAGCCTACGAGCAGTACTTC. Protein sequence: CASSEDREAYEQYF.

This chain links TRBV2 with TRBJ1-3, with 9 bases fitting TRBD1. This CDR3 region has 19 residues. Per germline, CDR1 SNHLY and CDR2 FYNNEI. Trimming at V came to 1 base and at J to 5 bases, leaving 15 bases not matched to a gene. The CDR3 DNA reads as TGTGCCAGCAGTGAAGAGACTTTCCTTCGGGGACAGGGACGAAACACCATATATTTT. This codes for CASSEETFLRGQGRNTIYF.

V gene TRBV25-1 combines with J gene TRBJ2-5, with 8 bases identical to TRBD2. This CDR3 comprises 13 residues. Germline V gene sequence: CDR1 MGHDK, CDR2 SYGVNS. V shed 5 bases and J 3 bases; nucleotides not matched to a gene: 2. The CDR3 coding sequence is TGTGCCAGCAGTCGGGGACTAGAAGAGACCCAGTACTTC. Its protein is CASSRGLEETQYF.

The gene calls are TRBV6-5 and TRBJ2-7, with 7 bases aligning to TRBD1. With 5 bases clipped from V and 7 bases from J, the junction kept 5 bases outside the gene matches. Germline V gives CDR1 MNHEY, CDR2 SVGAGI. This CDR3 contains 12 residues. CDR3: CASSRQGSEQYF. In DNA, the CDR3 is TGTGCCAGCAGTAGACAGGGTTCAGAGCAGTACTTC.

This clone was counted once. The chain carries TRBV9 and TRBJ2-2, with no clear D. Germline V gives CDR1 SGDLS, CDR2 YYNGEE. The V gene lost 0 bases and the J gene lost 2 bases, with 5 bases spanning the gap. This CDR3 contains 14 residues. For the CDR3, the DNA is TGTGCCAGCAGCGTAGGACTTAACACCGGGGAGCTGTTTTTT. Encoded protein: CASSVGLNTGELFF.

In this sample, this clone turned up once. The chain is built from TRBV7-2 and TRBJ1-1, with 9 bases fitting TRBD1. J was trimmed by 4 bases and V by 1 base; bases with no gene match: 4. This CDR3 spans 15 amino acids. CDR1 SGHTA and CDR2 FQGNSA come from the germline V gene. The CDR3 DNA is TGTGCCAGCAGCTTAGGGGGGACAGGGTCCACTGAAGCTTTCTTT. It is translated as CASSLGGTGSTEAFF.